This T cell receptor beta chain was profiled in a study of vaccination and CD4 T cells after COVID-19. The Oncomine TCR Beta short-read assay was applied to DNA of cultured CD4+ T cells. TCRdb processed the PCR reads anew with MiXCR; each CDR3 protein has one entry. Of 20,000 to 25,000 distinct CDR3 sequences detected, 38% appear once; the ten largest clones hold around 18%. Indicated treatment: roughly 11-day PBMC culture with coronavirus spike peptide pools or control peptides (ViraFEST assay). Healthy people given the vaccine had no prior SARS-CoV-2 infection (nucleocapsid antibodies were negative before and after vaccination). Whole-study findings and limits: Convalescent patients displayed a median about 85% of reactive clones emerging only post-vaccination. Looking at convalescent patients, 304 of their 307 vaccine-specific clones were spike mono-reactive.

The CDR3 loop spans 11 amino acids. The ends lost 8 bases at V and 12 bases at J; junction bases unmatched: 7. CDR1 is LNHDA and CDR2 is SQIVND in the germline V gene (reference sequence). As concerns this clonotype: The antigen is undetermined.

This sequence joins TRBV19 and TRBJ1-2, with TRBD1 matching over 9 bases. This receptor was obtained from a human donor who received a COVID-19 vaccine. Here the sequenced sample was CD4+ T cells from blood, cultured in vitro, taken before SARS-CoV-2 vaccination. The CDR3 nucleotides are TGTGCCAGTGGAGGACAGGGGACGAACACCTTC. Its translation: CASGGQGTNTF.